What follows are 21 T cell receptor beta chains derived from one specimen sequenced in a study of OX40 agonist ivuxolimab in advanced cancers. Method: immunoSEQ multiplex PCR; TCRdb's copy keeps in-frame clones and lacks some. Among about 87,000 clones listed, about 87% were seen once. Sequencing used CD4+ or CD8+ T cells sorted from blood, obtained in a trial of the OX40 agonist ivuxolimab. Receptors were obtained from an adult with an advanced solid tumor such as melanoma, head and neck, liver or kidney cancer.

The chain uses TRBV5-1 and TRBJ2-5; 13 bases align to TRBD2. The length of the CDR3 is 18 residues. V trimming: 4 bases; J trimming: 3 bases; junction bases outside the gene matches: 12. Germline V lookup: CDR1 SGHRS, CDR2 YFSETQ. The CDR3 protein is CASSLGFTSGGAEETQYF. The CDR3 DNA follows: TGCGCCAGCAGCCTGGGGTTCACTAGCGGGGGGGCCGAAGAGACCCAGTACTTC.

This rearrangement joins TRBV2 to TRBJ1-1; TRBD1 might be the D (5 bases). The CDR3 length is 14 residues. V lost 7 bases to trimming and J lost 1 base, with 13 bases between them. Germline assignment: CDR1 SNHLY and CDR2 FYNNEI. CDR3 amino acids: CASNSLTANTEAFF. The DNA of the CDR3 is TGTGCCAGCAATAGCCTGACAGCGAACACTGAAGCTTTCTTT.

The rearrangement joins TRBV5-1 to TRBJ2-7; 12 bases fit TRBD2. V lost 3 bases and J lost 4; bases outside the gene matches: 2. Germline loops: CDR1 SGHRS, CDR2 YFSETQ. The CDR3 length is 14 residues. CDR3: CASSSTSGSYEQYF. In DNA form, the CDR3 reads TGCGCCAGCAGCTCGACTAGCGGGAGTTACGAGCAGTACTTC.

The chain joins TRBV18 to TRBJ1-1; no clear D. The CDR3 totals 12 residues. The germline V and J ends were trimmed by 3 bases and 7 bases, with 9 bases remaining between them. Germline V gives CDR1 KGHSH, CDR2 LQKENI. The CDR3 sequence: CASSPLRDEAFF. In nucleotides, the CDR3 is TGTGCCAGCTCACCCTTGAGGGATGAAGCTTTCTTT.

This chain uses TRBV2 with TRBJ1-2, with 11 bases matching TRBD1. V gave up 8 bases and J gave up 8 bases; unmatched junction bases: 16. The CDR3 runs 16 residues. Germline V gives CDR1 SNHLY, CDR2 FYNNEI. The CDR3 sequence: CASGMTGGQGAGGYTF. CDR3 in DNA: TGTGCCAGCGGAATGACTGGAGGACAGGGGGCCGGCGGCTACACCTTC.

The rearrangement uses TRBV19 and TRBJ2-2; the match to TRBD2 covers 8 bases. The CDR3 covers 15 residues. The V gene end was trimmed by 2 bases and the J gene end by 6 bases; junction bases not matched to a gene: 5. CDR1 is LNHDA, CDR2 SQIVND, per germline (reference sequence). Here the CDR3 DNA reads TGTGCCAGTAGTATATTTACTAGCGGATCCGGGGAGCTGTTTTTT. Translating gives CASSIFTSGSGELFF. The full variable domain, rest sourced from reference TRBV19 and TRBJ2-2, is DGGITQSPKYLFRKEGQNVTLSCEQNLNHDAMYWYRQDPGQGLRLIYYSQIVNDFQKGDIAEGYSVSREKKESFPLTVTSAQKNPTAFYLCASSIFTSGSGELFFGEGSRLTVL.

In its sample, this clone was seen once. The rearrangement uses TRBV6-1 and TRBJ2-1, with a tentative D call TRBD2 (5 bases). Germline loops: CDR1 MNHNS, CDR2 SASEGT. There are 13 residues in the CDR3. V was pared by 6 bases and J by 9 bases, with 15 bases between. The CDR3 DNA sequence: TGTGCCAGCAGCGCAACTGAGGAGGCTGAGCAGTTCTTC. It is translated as CASSATEEAEQFF.

This chain joins TRBV27 and TRBJ1-6; 9 bases are shared with TRBD1. This CDR3 is 18 amino acids long. Germline CDR1 and CDR2: MNHEY and SMNVEV (reference sequence). The V gene end was trimmed by 6 bases and the J gene end by 7 bases; junction bases not matched to a gene: 16. CDR3 protein: CASSSSLTGGRGNSPLHF. CDR3 DNA sequence: TGTGCCAGCAGCTCGTCGCTTACAGGGGGCCGGGGAAATTCACCCCTCCACTTT.

The chain couples TRBV29-1 to TRBJ2-5; 14 bases align to TRBD2. The CDR3 runs to 18 residues. Trimming removed 2 bases from V and 3 bases from J; junction bases left unmatched: 11. CDR1 is SQVTM and CDR2 is ANQGSEA in the germline V gene. The CDR3 coding sequence is TGCAGCGTTGAATCCACGACAGGGACTAGCGGGAGTGAAGAGACCCAGTACTTC. This codes for CSVESTTGTSGSEETQYF.

This chain connects TRBV11-2 to TRBJ2-7; 8 nucleotides align to TRBD1. CDR1 and CDR2 from the germline V gene are SGHAT and FQNNGV. CDR3 length equals 14 residues. V lost 1 base to trimming and J lost 5 bases; unmatched junction nucleotides: 4. The CDR3 nucleotides are TGTGCCAGCAGCTTAGCAGGGGGCCTTAACGAGCAGTACTTC. This translates into CASSLAGGLNEQYF.

The rearrangement uses TRBV11-2 and TRBJ2-7; 7 nucleotides align to TRBD1. Trimming removed 2 bases from V and 2 bases from J; junction bases left unmatched: 9. The germline V gene encodes CDR1 SGHAT and CDR2 FQNNGV. This CDR3 has 16 amino acids. In DNA form, the CDR3 reads TGTGCCAGCAGCTTATTGCTGGACAGGCCCCCCTACGAGCAGTACTTC. Its protein is CASSLLLDRPPYEQYF. The variable domain in full, completed from reference TRBV11-2 and TRBJ2-7, reads EAGVAQSPRYKIIEKRQSVAFWCNPISGHATLYWYQQILGQGPKLLIQFQNNGVVDDSQLPKDRFSAERLKGVDSTLKIQPAKLEDSAVYLCASSLLLDRPPYEQYFGPGTRLTVT.

The chain joins TRBV21-1 to TRBJ2-1. TRBV21-1 corresponds to a pseudogene. The CDR3 consists of 16 residues. Here the CDR3 reads CASSKRKGSSYNEQFF. CDR3 nucleotides: TGTGCCAGCAGCAAGAGGAAGGGGAGCTCCTACAATGAGCAGTTCTTC.

The rearrangement joins TRBV14 to TRBJ1-1, with D hard to call. CDR3 length: 13 residues. The V end was cut by 0 bases, the J end by 2 bases, with 4 bases between. In germline, CDR1 is SGHDN, CDR2 FVKESK. The CDR3 loop is CASSQDRNTEAFF. The CDR3 DNA is TGTGCCAGCAGCCAAGATCGAAACACTGAAGCTTTCTTT. The full variable domain, with the rest looked up from reference TRBV14 and TRBJ1-1, is EAGVTQFPSHSVIEKGQTVTLRCDPISGHDNLYWYRRVMGKEIKFLLHFVKESKQDESGMPNNRFLAERTGGTYSTLKVQPAELEDSGVYFCASSQDRNTEAFFGQGTRLTVV.

This chain links TRBV10-2 with TRBJ2-3, with D hard to call. The CDR3 spans 14 residues. V lost 8 bases and J lost 6, with 18 bases in between. Germline loops: CDR1 WSHSY, CDR2 SAAADI. DNA of the CDR3: TGCGCCAGCGCCGACCCGGACCTCTTGGATACGCAGTATTTT. Its translation: CASADPDLLDTQYF.

This clone was counted a single time. V and J are TRBV5-5 and TRBJ2-7, with 8 bases identical to TRBD2. CDR1 is SGHKS, CDR2 YYEKEE, per germline (reference sequence). The CDR3 is 15 amino acids. V shed 4 bases and J 0 bases; nucleotides not matched to a gene: 6. Here the CDR3 reads CASSVDGTSSYEQYF. Written as DNA, the CDR3 is TGTGCCAGCAGCGTCGACGGGACTAGCTCCTACGAGCAGTACTTC.

A single count supports this clone. This chain links TRBV18 with TRBJ2-3; D is uncertain. This CDR3 region has 18 residues. Trimming took off 0 bases at V and 8 bases at J, with 24 bases between the two ends. Germline V CDR1 and CDR2: KGHSH, LQKENI. CDR3 bases: TGTGCCAGCTCACCACCCCCCTCCCCGGTGGGGATAATTTTTACGCAGTATTTT. Residues: CASSPPPSPVGIIFTQYF.

The chain carries TRBV7-8 and TRBJ2-7, with 11 bases that match TRBD1. V was clipped by 2 bases and J by 4 bases; unmatched bases: 10. The CDR3 covers 17 residues. Germline loops: CDR1 SGHVS, CDR2 FQNEAQ. CDR3 coding DNA: TGTGCCAGCAGCTTACCTGGAGGGACAGGGGGAACTTACGAGCAGTACTTC. This sequence encodes CASSLPGGTGGTYEQYF.

For this clone: This sample includes further DNA sequences coding for the same CDR3. This chain joins TRBV9 and TRBJ2-3; D not resolved. CDR1 is SGDLS and CDR2 is YYNGEE in the germline V gene. CDR3 length: 13 residues. Trimming pared 0 bases from V and 5 bases from J, leaving 7 bases between. The CDR3 reads CASSVGGGDTQYF. CDR3 DNA sequence: TGTGCCAGCAGCGTAGGGGGTGGAGATACGCAGTATTTT. Complete variable domain (other parts from reference TRBV9 and TRBJ2-3): DSGVTQTPKHLITATGQRVTLRCSPRSGDLSVYWYQQSLDQGLQFLIQYYNGEERAKGNILERFSAQQFPDLHSELNLSSLELGDSALYFCASSVGGGDTQYFGPGTRLTVL.

The chain couples TRBV9 to TRBJ2-2, with D hard to call. Trimming stripped 1 base from V and 8 bases from J, with 9 bases between. Germline CDR1 reads SGDLS; CDR2 reads YYNGEE. The CDR3 spans 13 residues. The CDR3 protein is CASSVTEGGELFF. The CDR3 DNA reads as TGTGCCAGCAGCGTAACGGAAGGGGGGGAGCTGTTTTTT. The full variable domain, its missing parts supplied by reference TRBV9 and TRBJ2-2, is DSGVTQTPKHLITATGQRVTLRCSPRSGDLSVYWYQQSLDQGLQFLIQYYNGEERAKGNILERFSAQQFPDLHSELNLSSLELGDSALYFCASSVTEGGELFFGEGSRLTVL.

The rearrangement uses TRBV19 and TRBJ2-7; 11 nucleotides match TRBD2. This CDR3 contains 15 residues. The V gene end was trimmed by 9 bases and the J gene end by 7 bases; junction bases not matched to a gene: 14. In germline, CDR1 is LNHDA, CDR2 SQIVND (reference sequence). CDR3 bases: TGTGCCAGCGCCGCTGGGACTAGCGGACCCGGGGAGCAGTACTTC. Translating gives CASAAGTSGPGEQYF.

CDR3 protein: CSVNLRGVTYNEQFF. In DNA, the CDR3 is TGCAGCGTGAACCTGAGGGGGGTCACCTACAATGAGCAGTTCTTC. J is TRBJ2-1 and V is TRBV29-1, with D perhaps given as TRBD1 or TRBD2 (6 bases each). The CDR3 spans 15 residues. Germline V gene lookup returns CDR1 SQVTM and CDR2 ANQGSEA. Trimming removed 6 bases from V and 2 bases from J, with 17 bases in between.